This is a list of T cell receptor beta chains from one sample in a study of siplizumab effects on memory and regulatory T cells. Only in-frame clones appear in the TCRdb table, and some are missing; sequencing was by immunoSEQ multiplex PCR. Of approximately 120,000 clones detected, 85% to 95% appear once; the ten largest clones hold roughly 0.16%. The specimen sequenced was non-Treg CD4+ T cells sorted from blood. Every receptor here comes from a human donor in good health. CDR3s include the opening cysteine and the closing phenylalanine or tryptophan. A D gene is named only where the DNA matches it firmly. Clone size is given for some rows only: seen once, a few or many times, or a class if the clone is expanded.

J gene | D gene | V gene | clone size | CDR3 DNA | CDR3 protein
TRBJ2-3 | . | TRBV7-9 | . | TGTGCCAGCAGCTTTACCGCCGCCACAGATACGCAGTATTTT | CASSFTAATDTQYF
TRBJ1-5 | . | TRBV4-1 | . | TGCGCCAGCAGCCCGGGGTTTAGCAATCAGCCCCAGCATTTT | CASSPGFSNQPQHF
TRBJ2-5 | TRBD1 | TRBV4-1 | . | TGCGCCAGCAGCTCGGACAGGGTAGTGAGAGAGACCCAGTACTTC | CASSSDRVVRETQYF
TRBJ1-2 | . | TRBV5-6 | . | TGTGCCAGCAGCTTGGAGTCGAACTATGGCTACACCTTC | CASSLESNYGYTF
TRBJ1-2 | . | TRBV19 | . | TGTGCCAGTAGTATCCGACAGGAAGCAATCAGTGGCTACACCTTC | CASSIRQEAISGYTF
TRBJ1-1 | . | TRBV21-1 | once | TGTGCCAGCAGCAAGTTCAGAGACAGGGGGTTTCTAAGGAACACTGAAGCTTTCTTT | CASSKFRDRGFLRNTEAFF
TRBJ2-1 | . | TRBV9 | . | TGTGCCAGCAGCGGAGATCCGAGCTCCTACAATGAGCAGTTCTTC | CASSGDPSSYNEQFF
TRBJ2-7 | . | TRBV18 | . | TGTGCCAGCTCACCTACGTCTTCCTACGAGCAGTACTTC | CASSPTSSYEQYF
TRBJ2-5 | TRBD2 | TRBV28 | . | TGTGCCAGCAGTTTGGGGAGGGTTCAAGAGACCCAGTACTTC | CASSLGRVQETQYF
TRBJ1-1 | . | TRBV19 | . | TGTGCCAGTCTTTGGCGGAACACTGAAGCTTTCTTT | CASLWRNTEAFF
TRBJ2-5 | TRBD2 | TRBV5-1 | . | TGCGCCAGCAGCTTGGGGACTAGCGTCCAAGAGACCCAGTACTTC | CASSLGTSVQETQYF
TRBJ2-5 | TRBD2 | TRBV7-9 | . | TGTGCCAGCAGCTTGTACCGGGCCTCCAACGGGGGGGAGACCCAGTACTTC | CASSLYRASNGGETQYF
TRBJ2-2 | . | TRBV5-4 | . | TGTGCCAGCAGCACCCTCCGGACGAACACCGGGGAGCTGTTTTTT | CASSTLRTNTGELFF
TRBJ2-5 | . | TRBV4-2 | . | TGTGCCAGCAGCCAAGTAGGTACTCAAGAGACCCAGTACTTC | CASSQVGTQETQYF
TRBJ1-1 | . | TRBV4-3 | . | TGCGCCAGCAGCCAAACAGGACTGTGGCAGGGAAGGAACACTGAAGCTTTCTTT | CASSQTGLWQGRNTEAFF
TRBJ1-1 | TRBD1 | TRBV5-1 | . | TGCGCCAGCAGCTCCGGGACAGGGAACACTGAAGCTTTCTTT | CASSSGTGNTEAFF
TRBJ1-5 | . | TRBV18 | . | TGTGCCAGCTCGGTCTTCGGGGGGCCGGGGAATCAGCCCCAGCATTTT | CASSVFGGPGNQPQHF
TRBJ1-1 | . | TRBV29-1 | . | TGCAGGGACGACGCTGGGCCTTTCTTT | CRDDAGPFF
TRBJ2-4 | . | TRBV7-6 | . | TGTGCCAGCAGCTTAGCCGTGACCTCCATTCAGTACTTC | CASSLAVTSIQYF
TRBJ1-5 | . | TRBV19 | once | TGTGCCAGTAGTATAGGGGATCAGCCCCAGCATTTT | CASSIGDQPQHF
TRBJ1-1 | . | TRBV18 | . | TGTGCCAGCTCACAGGGGGAGACCACTGAAGCTTTCTTT | CASSQGETTEAFF
TRBJ1-1 | . | TRBV19 | . | TGTGCCAGTCAGAAGAGGGATCGCCGGCAGGGAGCTTTCTTT | CASQKRDRRQGAFF
TRBJ2-5 | TRBD2 | TRBV7-3 | . | TGTGCCAGCAGCGTAGCGGGGGTTGGGGAGACCCAGTACTTC | CASSVAGVGETQYF
TRBJ2-7 | . | TRBV23-1 | . | TGCGCCAGCCCACCCCGAGCCTTAGCCTACGAGCAGTACTTC | CASPPRALAYEQYF
TRBJ1-3 | . | TRBV15 | . | TGTGCCACCAGCAGAGATACATCTGGAAACACCATATATTTT | CATSRDTSGNTIYF
TRBJ2-3 | TRBD2 | TRBV11-3 | . | TGTGCCAGCAGTCCGGGACTAGCGGGGAATACGCAGTATTTT | CASSPGLAGNTQYF
TRBJ2-1 | TRBD1 | TRBV4-2 | . | TGTGCCAGCAGCCAAGCGGGGACAGGGGAAAACTTCTTC | CASSQAGTGENFF